This passage covers 19 T cell receptor beta chains from one sample sequenced in a study of OX40 agonist ivuxolimab in advanced cancers. TCRdb's table, derived via immunoSEQ multiplex PCR, lists solely in-frame clones and lacks some. The table has 50,000 or so clones, about 83% seen once. This specimen consisted of CD4+ or CD8+ T cells sorted from blood, obtained in a trial of the OX40 agonist ivuxolimab. These receptors originate from an adult with an advanced solid tumor such as melanoma, head and neck, liver or kidney cancer.

The genes are TRBV6-1 and TRBJ1-5; perhaps TRBD1 as D (5 bases). The CDR3 sequence is 14 residues long. Germline CDR1 reads MNHNS; CDR2 reads SASEGT. V lost 5 bases and J lost 3, with 11 bases in between. The CDR3 loop reads CASSFDSPNQPQHF. The CDR3 DNA reads TGTGCCAGCAGTTTCGACAGTCCCAATCAGCCCCAGCATTTT.

This chain links TRBV5-6 with TRBJ1-2; D call uncertain. Trimming took off 4 bases at V and 1 base at J, with 11 bases between the two ends. CDR1 is SGHDT and CDR2 is YYEEEE in the germline V gene. This CDR3 contains 14 residues. CDR3 protein: CASSEEHLNYGYTF. The CDR3 region has the DNA TGTGCCAGCAGCGAAGAACATCTTAACTATGGCTACACCTTC. Filled out from reference TRBV5-6 and TRBJ1-2, the complete variable domain reads DAGVTQSPTHLIKTRGQQVTLRCSPKSGHDTVSWYQQALGQGPQFIFQYYEEEERQRGNFPDRFSGHQFPNYSSELNVNALLLGDSALYLCASSEEHLNYGYTFGSGTRLTVV.

The chain carries TRBV7-8 and TRBJ1-5; D gene unclear. Trimming took off 1 base at V and 4 bases at J, with 2 bases between the two ends. The germline CDR1 and CDR2 sequences are SGHVS and FQNEAQ. The CDR3 extends over 12 amino acids. The CDR3: CASSLVNQPQHF. For the CDR3, the DNA is TGTGCCAGCAGCTTAGTTAATCAGCCCCAGCATTTT.

The CDR3: CASSPEIAKQYF. The CDR3, as DNA: TGTGCCAGCAGTCCAGAGATAGCGAAACAGTACTTC. The V call is TRBV28, the J call TRBJ2-7; D is possibly TRBD2 (5 bases). CDR1 MDHEN and CDR2 SYDVKM come from the germline V gene. The CDR3 totals 12 residues. V was cut by 5 bases and J by 10 bases, with 15 bases left in between. Drawing the rest from reference TRBV28 and TRBJ2-7, the complete variable domain is DVKVTQSSRYLVKRTGEKVFLECVQDMDHENMFWYRQDPGLGLRLIYFSYDVKMKEKGDIPEGYSVSREKKERFSLILESASTNQTSMYLCASSPEIAKQYFGPGTRLTVT.

This rearrangement joins TRBV7-8 to TRBJ1-6; the match to TRBD1 covers 9 bases. The CDR3 extends over 17 amino acids. The ends lost 2 bases at V and 9 bases at J; junction bases unmatched: 11. The germline CDR1 and CDR2 sequences are SGHVS and FQNEAQ. CDR3 nucleotides: TGTGCCAGCAGCTTATCCACCCAACAGGGGGCAGGTTCACCCCTCCACTTT. Its protein is CASSLSTQQGAGSPLHF.

The chain has TRBV27 and TRBJ1-1, with D uncertain. Looked up from germline, CDR1 is MNHEY and CDR2 is SMNVEV (reference sequence). V was shortened by 4 bases and J by 3 bases, with 12 bases between the two germline ends. The CDR3 length is 14 residues. CDR3 bases: TGTGCCAGCAGTTCCCCGAACGGGTACACTGAAGCTTTCTTT. Translated, it gives CASSSPNGYTEAFF.

This chain links TRBV7-2 with TRBJ1-2; a weak D match, TRBD1 (6 bases). The CDR3 totals 14 residues. From germline, CDR1 is SGHTA and CDR2 FQGNSA. The V end lost 2 bases, the J end lost 7 bases, and 14 bases lay between the germline ends. DNA for the CDR3: TGTGCCAGCAGCTTAAATGGGTACAGGGCTGGCTACACCTTC. Protein: CASSLNGYRAGYTF.

The chain recombines TRBV29-1 with TRBJ2-1; D might be TRBD2 (6 bases). Per the germline V gene, CDR1 is SQVTM and CDR2 is ANQGSEA. With 1 base removed from V and 4 bases from J, the gap between germline ends came to 8 bases. The CDR3 contains 13 residues. The CDR3 coding sequence is TGCAGCGTTGAAGTCGGGGGTTACAATGAGCAGTTCTTC. Translating it yields CSVEVGGYNEQFF.

The chain joins TRBV6-6 to TRBJ2-2; 8 bases are a match to TRBD1. The ends lost 3 bases at V and 7 bases at J; junction bases unmatched: 7. The CDR3 runs to 15 residues. Per the germline V gene, CDR1 is MNHNY and CDR2 is SVGAGI (reference sequence). CDR3 sequence: CASSYQGAVNGELFF. In DNA form, the CDR3 reads TGTGCCAGCAGTTATCAGGGGGCCGTGAACGGGGAGCTGTTTTTT.

This chain links TRBV28 with TRBJ1-2, with D perhaps TRBD1 (6 bases). The V end lost 3 bases, the J end lost 5 bases, and 10 bases lay between the germline ends. Germline CDR1 is MDHEN and CDR2 is SYDVKM. The CDR3 is 13 amino acids. The CDR3 protein is CASSFEGGYGYTF. CDR3 nucleotides: TGTGCCAGCAGTTTTGAGGGGGGTTATGGCTACACCTTC.

This clone was seen only once. The gene calls are TRBV4-2 and TRBJ2-2; no reliable D call. The V gene lost 0 bases and the J gene lost 0 bases, with 8 bases spanning the gap. Germline-derived CDR1 and CDR2 are LGHNA and YNFKEQ. The CDR3 is 16 residues long. The CDR3 reads CASSQDPGPNTGELFF. CDR3 bases: TGTGCCAGCAGCCAAGATCCCGGACCGAACACCGGGGAGCTGTTTTTT.

The CDR3 nucleotides are TGTGCCAGCATTAAAGGTGGCAGGGGGACCTACGAGCAGTACTTC. Translating gives CASIKGGRGTYEQYF. This chain uses TRBV6-6 with TRBJ2-7; the match to TRBD1 covers 7 bases. There are 15 residues in the CDR3. Germline values: CDR1 MNHNY, CDR2 SVGAGI (reference sequence). V lost 7 bases and J lost 2; bases outside the gene matches: 11.

The chain carries TRBV7-6 and TRBJ1-3, with D uncertain. This CDR3 region has 14 residues. Germline V CDR1 and CDR2: SGHVS, FNYEAQ. Trimming shortened V by 1 base and J by 4 bases, and 8 bases separated the two germline ends. CDR3 protein: CASSLGYIGNTIYF. The CDR3 coding sequence is TGTGCCAGCAGCTTAGGCTACATCGGAAACACCATATATTTT.

J is TRBJ2-7 and V is TRBV4-2, with D perhaps TRBD1 (5 bases). CDR1 is LGHNA and CDR2 is YNFKEQ in the germline V gene. This CDR3 is 18 amino acids long. V was trimmed by 1 base and J by 2 bases, leaving 21 bases between them. In DNA form, the CDR3 reads TGTGCCAGCAGCCAAGGGACACCCTTACCTCTTCTTACCTACGAGCAGTACTTC. Translating it yields CASSQGTPLPLLTYEQYF.

The V call is TRBV11-2, the J call TRBJ2-7, with D perhaps TRBD2 (6 bases). This CDR3 is built from 13 residues. V was trimmed by 6 bases and J by 7 bases, leaving 16 bases between them. The germline gives CDR1 SGHAT, CDR2 FQNNGV. The CDR3 nucleotides read TGTGCCAGCAGTCCCTTGGGGCGGGAAGAGCAGTACTTC. Its translation: CASSPLGREEQYF.

The genes are TRBV6-5 and TRBJ1-5; D may be TRBD1 (6 bases). The V gene lost 6 bases and the J gene lost 0 bases, with 9 bases spanning the gap. The CDR3 has 14 amino acids. Germline V lookup: CDR1 MNHEY, CDR2 SVGAGI. The CDR3 region is CASRGHFSNQPQHF. The CDR3 nucleotides read TGTGCCAGCAGGGGACATTTTAGCAATCAGCCCCAGCATTTT.

The chain joins TRBV4-1 to TRBJ2-3, with TRBD2 matching over 8 bases. Germline CDR1 MGHRA, CDR2 YSYEKL. The V segment lost 0 bases and the J segment 6 bases; nucleotides outside the gene matches: 11. The CDR3 runs to 17 residues. CDR3 sequence reads: CASSQDHEGLGGDTQYF. DNA of the CDR3: TGCGCCAGCAGCCAAGATCATGAGGGACTAGGAGGTGATACGCAGTATTTT.

V gene TRBV7-6 combines with J gene TRBJ2-3; 11 bases are a match to TRBD2. Per the germline V gene, CDR1 is SGHVS and CDR2 is FNYEAQ. The CDR3 length is 18 residues. Germline trimming cut 5 bases from V and 4 bases from J; bases unmatched to any gene: 14. CDR3 amino acids: CASSPSTSGGPYADTQYF. CDR3 DNA sequence: TGTGCCAGCAGCCCCAGTACTAGCGGGGGTCCGTATGCAGATACGCAGTATTTT. Combining the CDR3 with reference TRBV7-6 and TRBJ2-3 gives the whole variable domain GAGVSQSPRYKVTKRGQDVALRCDPISGHVSLYWYRQALGQGPEFLTYFNYEAQQDKSGLPNDRFSAERPEGSISTLTIQRTEQRDSAMYRCASSPSTSGGPYADTQYFGPGTRLTVL.

This rearrangement joins TRBV4-1 to TRBJ1-4, with 8 nucleotides matching TRBD1. Trimming at V came to 1 base and at J to 0 bases, leaving 1 base not matched to a gene. The CDR3 has 16 residues. Germline V gene data show CDR1 as MGHRA and CDR2 as YSYEKL. The CDR3 DNA reads as TGCGCCAGCAGCCAAGCACAGGGGGCAACTAATGAAAAACTGTTTTTT. It specifies CASSQAQGATNEKLFF.